The clone carrying this T cell receptor beta chain appeared a single time. Its antigen is as yet unknown. The entry originates in a study of OX40 agonist ivuxolimab in advanced cancers. Study at large: Patients got intravenous ivuxolimab at 0.01 to 10 mg/kg every 2 weeks. There were three patients with partial responses, one having hepatocellular carcinoma and two cutaneous melanoma. General study points: Averaging showed that CD8+ T cells had more expanded clones than CD4+ did.

Generated by immunoSEQ multiplex PCR, the TCRdb table keeps only in-frame clones and is missing some. The sample records roughly 49,000 clones, roughly 89% being singletons. Germline CDR1 and CDR2: SNHLY and FYNNEI. This CDR3 region has 12 residues. The germline V and J ends were trimmed by 5 bases and 4 bases, with 6 bases remaining between them. This clonotype originated in an adult with an advanced solid tumor such as melanoma, head and neck, liver or kidney cancer. This material consisted of CD4+ or CD8+ T cells sorted from blood, taken in a trial of the OX40 agonist ivuxolimab. The chain has TRBV2 and TRBJ1-5; TRBD1 might be the D (5 bases). This CDR3 reads CASSRGNQPQHF. The DNA for the CDR3 is TGTGCCAGCAGTCGGGGGAATCAGCCCCAGCATTTT.